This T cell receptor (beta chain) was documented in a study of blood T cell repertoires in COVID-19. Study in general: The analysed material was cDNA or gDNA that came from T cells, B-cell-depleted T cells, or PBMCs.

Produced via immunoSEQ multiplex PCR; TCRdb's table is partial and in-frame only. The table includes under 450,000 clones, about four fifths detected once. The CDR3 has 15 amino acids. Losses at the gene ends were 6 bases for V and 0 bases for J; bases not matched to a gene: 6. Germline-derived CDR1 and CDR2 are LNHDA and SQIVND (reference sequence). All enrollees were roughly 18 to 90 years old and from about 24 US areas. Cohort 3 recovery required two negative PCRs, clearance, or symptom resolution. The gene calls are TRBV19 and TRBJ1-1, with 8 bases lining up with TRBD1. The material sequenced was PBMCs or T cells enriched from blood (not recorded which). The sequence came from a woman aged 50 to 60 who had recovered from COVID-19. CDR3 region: CASRSDRGMNTEAFF. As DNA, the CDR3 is TGTGCCAGTAGGAGCGACAGGGGTATGAACACTGAAGCTTTCTTT.